The sequence of this TCR beta chain was determined in a study of T cells after somatic rescue of genetic block. Produced via immunoSEQ multiplex PCR; TCRdb's table is partial and in-frame only. Of under 150,000 clones listed, about nine tenths were seen once; the top ten hold less than 1.5%. The CDR3 contains 17 residues. V lost 6 bases to trimming and J lost 5 bases; unmatched junction nucleotides: 15. Germline CDR1 and CDR2: SGHNT and YYREEE (reference sequence). The sequence came from a woman aged 18 to 35. The chain combines TRBV5-4 with TRBJ2-1, with TRBD2 identical over 9 bases. The sequenced sample was peripheral blood mononuclear cells (PBMCs). For the CDR3, the DNA is TGTGCCAGCACCACCCCCAGCGGGGGGCCAGCCAACAATGAGCAGTTCTTC. Amino acids: CASTTPSGGPANNEQFF.